This TCR beta chain comes out of a study of blood T cell repertoires in COVID-19 (dated by TCRdb to 2020 to 2021). Concerning the study at large: Samples from collaborators originated in the United States, Italy and Spain and spanned both the acute and convalescent phases of COVID-19. The samples were drawn from two sources: the first 160 participants of the ongoing ImmuneRACE study, and 1,000 to 1,500 subjects contributed by 6 global collaborators. The material from the prospective study consisted of cDNA or gDNA derived from T cells, B-cell-depleted T cells, or PBMCs. A de-identified subject ID, COVID-19 status, age in years and sex were almost always included in the sample metadata. Where available, HLA class I and class II types were taken from metadata supplied by the sample provider and were not determined by assay-based typing. Deeply sampled blood TCRbeta repertoires from subjects exposed to, actively infected with, or recovered from COVID-19 were included in the dataset. A freely available public database, intended as a resource for researchers studying the immune response to SARS-CoV-2, is where the repertoires were released.

Whole blood was collected in K2EDTA tubes by collaborating institutions according to the institutions' own protocols. For TCRbeta analysis, collaborators shipped samples as frozen whole blood, isolated PBMCs, or DNA extracted from either of those sample types. CDR1 and CDR2 are read off the germline V gene as SGHAT and FQNNGV. The CDR3 spans 14 residues, from the cysteine through the phenylalanine. The read is trimmed to its CDR3 DNA, 42 bases read in frame from base 1. V trim: 6 bases; J trim: 4 bases; unmatched bases: 5. Overall study outcomes, separate from this receptor: Clinical and demographic metadata were provided uncurated, with the amount varying by source and participant.

A remark on this clone: The antigen this receptor binds is unknown. No qualities accompany the bases; no much larger clone lies one base away.

TCRbeta CDR3 regions were amplified from genomic DNA by means of the immunoSEQ Assay, a bias-controlled multiplex PCR. The paper's processing steps were these. Within the assay, amplification of reference gene primers was used to estimate how many nucleated cells each sample contained. To quantify the absolute abundance of each unique TCRbeta CDR3 rearrangement, sequence reads were collapsed and filtered. For each sample, productive Simpson clonality was calculated as the square root of Simpson's diversity index over productive rearrangements. TCRdb took over this immuneACCESS table, retaining in-frame rearrangements with V and J assigned. Such tables are incomplete; in checked studies, under half of the missing clones stem from an unresolved V gene, and the remainder is unexplained. V, J and clone size were drawn from that table, and D and trimming were deduced from the DNA. The sample profile shows about 130,000 clones; roughly four fifths of them were found once. 3% to 3.5% of the sample rests with the top ten.

Rearrangement joined TRBV11-2 to TRBJ2-1, with 8 central nucleotides matching TRBD2. This clonotype originated in an elderly woman with acute or convalescent COVID-19. The material sequenced was peripheral blood. The CDR3 in this case is CASRRSGGYNEQFF. The base sequence is TGTGCCAGCAGGAGGAGCGGGGGTTACAATGAGCAGTTCTTC.